This is a list of T cell receptor beta chains from one sample in a study of blood T cell repertoires in COVID-19. Measured with immunoSEQ multiplex PCR; TCRdb has only the in-frame clones, and not every one. The sample includes hundreds of thousands of clones, more than 70% of them seen just once. The sample taken for sequencing was peripheral blood. These receptors all come from a woman in her twenties or thirties with COVID-19, enrolled during active disease. CDR3s include the opening cysteine and the closing phenylalanine or tryptophan. Rows give clone size only sometimes, using once, few, many, or a class for an expanded clone.

>-|TRBJ2-3|TRBV11-3
CASSLVWTSGSLDTQYF
>once|TRBJ1-5|TRBV19
CASNPADSRLYSNQPQHF
>-|TRBJ2-4|TRBV29-1
CSAEMRGLAGGRAKNIQYF
>-|TRBJ2-1|TRBV18
CASSPRTVTYNEQFF
>-|TRBJ1-3|TRBV6-1
CASSEDREIGNTIYF
>-|TRBJ1-4|TRBV9
CASTQAGSGQLFF
>once|TRBJ1-2|TRBV7-2
CASSKPRGGQFYGYTF
>-|TRBJ2-3|TRBV7-2
CASSQGLAIATDTQYF
>-|TRBJ1-4|TRBV9
CASSVSGATNEKLFF
>-|TRBJ2-1|TRBV7-2
CASSLYLSGSGEQFF
>-|TRBJ1-6|TRBV4-2
CASSPRRGSGSPLHF
>once|TRBJ1-1|TRBV5-1
CASSLAGGQRSSEAFF
>-|TRBJ2-5|TRBV7-8
CASSLARLARETQYF
>-|TRBJ1-2|TRBV6-6
CASRESGQGGTF
>-|TRBJ2-3|TRBV7-8
CASSRTSADTQYF
>-|TRBJ2-7|TRBV27
CATLDREYEQYF
>once|TRBJ1-3|TRBV7-7
CASSPGLDGNTIYF
>-|TRBJ1-6|TRBV20-1
CSASEGQGAPLRSPLHF
>-|TRBJ2-5|TRBV3-1/TRBV3-2
CASSPGQGASRQETQYF
>-|TRBJ2-1|TRBV5-1
CASSLAGSGEQFF
>few|TRBJ2-2|TRBV12-3/TRBV12-4
CASSRNIAGELFF
>-|TRBJ1-6|TRBV15
CATSISLAGAYSPLHF
>-|TRBJ2-3|TRBV24-1
CATSDLGQGTDTQYF
>-|TRBJ2-1|TRBV12-3/TRBV12-4
CASSTWLSDEQFF
>-|TRBJ1-2|TRBV6-5
CASSYGAGGGYGYTF
>-|TRBJ2-4|TRBV5-4
CASSSGPGQGWNIQYF